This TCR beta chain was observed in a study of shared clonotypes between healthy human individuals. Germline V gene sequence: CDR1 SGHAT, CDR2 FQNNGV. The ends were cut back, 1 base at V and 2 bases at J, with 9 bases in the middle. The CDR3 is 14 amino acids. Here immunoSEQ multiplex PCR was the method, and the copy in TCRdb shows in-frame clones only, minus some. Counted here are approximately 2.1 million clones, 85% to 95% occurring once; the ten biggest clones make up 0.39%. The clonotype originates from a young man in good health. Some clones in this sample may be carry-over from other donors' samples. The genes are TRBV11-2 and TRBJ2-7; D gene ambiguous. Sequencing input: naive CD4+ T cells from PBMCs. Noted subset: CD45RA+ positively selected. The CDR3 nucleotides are TGTGCCAGCAGCTTAGTGCTTAGTCCCTACGAGCAGTACTTC. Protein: CASSLVLSPYEQYF.